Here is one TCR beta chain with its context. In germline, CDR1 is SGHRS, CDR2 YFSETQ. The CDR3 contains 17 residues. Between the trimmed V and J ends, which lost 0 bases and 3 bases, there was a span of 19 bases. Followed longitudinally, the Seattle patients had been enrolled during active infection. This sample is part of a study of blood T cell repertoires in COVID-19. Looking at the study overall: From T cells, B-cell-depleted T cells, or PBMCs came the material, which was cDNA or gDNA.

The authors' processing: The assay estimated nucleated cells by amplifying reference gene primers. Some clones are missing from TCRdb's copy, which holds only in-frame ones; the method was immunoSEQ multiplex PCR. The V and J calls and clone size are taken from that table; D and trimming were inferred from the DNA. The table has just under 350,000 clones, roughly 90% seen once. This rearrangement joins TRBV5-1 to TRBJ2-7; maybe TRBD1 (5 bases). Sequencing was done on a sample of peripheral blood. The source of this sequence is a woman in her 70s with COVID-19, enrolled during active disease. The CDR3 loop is CASSLAGLRQGSYEQYF. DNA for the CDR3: TGCGCCAGCAGCTTGGCCGGGTTACGGCAGGGCAGCTACGAGCAGTACTTC.